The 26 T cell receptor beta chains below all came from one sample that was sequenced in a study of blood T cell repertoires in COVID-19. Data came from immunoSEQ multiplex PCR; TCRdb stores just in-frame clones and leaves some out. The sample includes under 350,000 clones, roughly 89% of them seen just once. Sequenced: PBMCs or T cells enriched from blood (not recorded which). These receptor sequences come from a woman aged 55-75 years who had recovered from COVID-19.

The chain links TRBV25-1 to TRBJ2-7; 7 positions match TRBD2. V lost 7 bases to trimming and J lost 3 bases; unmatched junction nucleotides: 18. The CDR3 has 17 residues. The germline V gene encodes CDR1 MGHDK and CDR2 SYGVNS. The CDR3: CASIGPGGGANYYEQYF. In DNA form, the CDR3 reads TGTGCCAGCATAGGACCTGGGGGGGGAGCGAACTACTACGAGCAGTACTTC.

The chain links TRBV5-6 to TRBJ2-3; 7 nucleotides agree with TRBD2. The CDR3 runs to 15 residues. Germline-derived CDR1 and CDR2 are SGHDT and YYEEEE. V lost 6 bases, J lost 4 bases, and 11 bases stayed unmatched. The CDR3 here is CASTRGLAGSDTQYF. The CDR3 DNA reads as TGTGCCAGCACGCGTGGTTTAGCGGGCTCAGATACGCAGTATTTT.

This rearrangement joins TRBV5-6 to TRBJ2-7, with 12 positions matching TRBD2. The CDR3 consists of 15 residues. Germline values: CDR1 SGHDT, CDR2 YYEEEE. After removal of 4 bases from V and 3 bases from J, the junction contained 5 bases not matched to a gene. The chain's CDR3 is CASSRGLAGNYEQYF. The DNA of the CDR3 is TGTGCCAGCAGCAGAGGACTAGCGGGAAACTACGAGCAGTACTTC.

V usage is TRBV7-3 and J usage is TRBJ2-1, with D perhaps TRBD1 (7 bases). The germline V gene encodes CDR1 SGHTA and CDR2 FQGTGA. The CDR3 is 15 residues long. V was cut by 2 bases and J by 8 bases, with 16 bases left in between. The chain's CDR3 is CASSLGGGLSDEQFF. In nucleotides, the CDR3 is TGTGCCAGCAGCTTAGGAGGGGGCCTTAGTGATGAGCAGTTCTTC.

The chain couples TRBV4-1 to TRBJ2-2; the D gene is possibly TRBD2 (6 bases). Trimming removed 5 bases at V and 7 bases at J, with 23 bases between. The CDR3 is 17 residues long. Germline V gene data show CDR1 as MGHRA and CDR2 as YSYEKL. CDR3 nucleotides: TGCGCCAGCAGCGCCTCTTCTACGGCGGCGCGGGGCGGGGAGCTGTTTTTT. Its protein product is CASSASSTAARGGELFF.

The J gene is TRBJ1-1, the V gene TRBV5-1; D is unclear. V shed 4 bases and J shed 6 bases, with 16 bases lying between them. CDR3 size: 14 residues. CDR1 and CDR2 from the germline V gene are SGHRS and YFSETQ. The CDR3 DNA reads TGCGCCAGCAGCGGAACGGGGTGGTCGGCTGAAGCTTTCTTT. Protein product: CASSGTGWSAEAFF. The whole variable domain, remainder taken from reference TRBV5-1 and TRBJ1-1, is KAGVTQTPRYLIKTRGQQVTLSCSPISGHRSVSWYQQTPGQGLQFLFEYFSETQRNKGNFPGRFSGRQFSNSRSEMNVSTLELGDSALYLCASSGTGWSAEAFFGQGTRLTVV.

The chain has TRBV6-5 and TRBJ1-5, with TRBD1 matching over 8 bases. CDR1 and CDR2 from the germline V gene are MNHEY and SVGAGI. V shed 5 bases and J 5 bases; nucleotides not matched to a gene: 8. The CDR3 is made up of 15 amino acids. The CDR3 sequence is CASSTNRQGYQPQHF. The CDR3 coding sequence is TGTGCCAGCAGTACCAATCGACAGGGGTATCAGCCCCAGCATTTT.

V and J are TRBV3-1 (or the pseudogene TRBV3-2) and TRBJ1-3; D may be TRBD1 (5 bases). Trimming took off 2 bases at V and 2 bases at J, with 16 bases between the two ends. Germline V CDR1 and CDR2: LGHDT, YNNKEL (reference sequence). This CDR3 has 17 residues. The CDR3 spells CASSQSLWQGTGNTIYF. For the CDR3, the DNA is TGTGCCAGCAGCCAATCACTATGGCAGGGAACTGGAAACACCATATATTTT.

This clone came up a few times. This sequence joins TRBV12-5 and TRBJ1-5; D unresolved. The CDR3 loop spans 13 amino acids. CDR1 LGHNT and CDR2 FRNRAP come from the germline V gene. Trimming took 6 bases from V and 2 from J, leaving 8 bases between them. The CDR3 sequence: CASGVLGNQPQHF. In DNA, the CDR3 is TGTGCTAGTGGGGTACTCGGCAATCAGCCCCAGCATTTT.

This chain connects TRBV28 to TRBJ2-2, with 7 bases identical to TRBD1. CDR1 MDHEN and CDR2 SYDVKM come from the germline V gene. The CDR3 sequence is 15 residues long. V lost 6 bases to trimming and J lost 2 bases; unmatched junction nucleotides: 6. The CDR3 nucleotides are TGTGCCAGCAGCCAGGGACAGCTAAACACCGGGGAGCTGTTTTTT. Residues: CASSQGQLNTGELFF.

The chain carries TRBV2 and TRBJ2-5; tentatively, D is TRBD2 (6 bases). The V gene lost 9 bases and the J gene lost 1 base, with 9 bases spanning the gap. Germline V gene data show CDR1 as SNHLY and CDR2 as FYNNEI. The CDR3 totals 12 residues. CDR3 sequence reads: CASSGLQETQYF. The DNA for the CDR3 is TGTGCCAGTTCGGGACTCCAAGAGACCCAGTACTTC.

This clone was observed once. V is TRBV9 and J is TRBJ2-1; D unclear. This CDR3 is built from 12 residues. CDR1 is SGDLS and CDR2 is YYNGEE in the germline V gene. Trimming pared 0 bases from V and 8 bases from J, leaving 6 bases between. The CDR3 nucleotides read TGTGCCAGCAGCGTAGGAATAGATGAGCAGTTCTTC. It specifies CASSVGIDEQFF.

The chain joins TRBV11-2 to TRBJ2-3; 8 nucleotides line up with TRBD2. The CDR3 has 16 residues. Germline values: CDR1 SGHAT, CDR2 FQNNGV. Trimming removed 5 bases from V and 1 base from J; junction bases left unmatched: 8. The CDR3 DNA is TGTGCCAGCAGCGAATTACTAGCGGCCGGCACAGATACGCAGTATTTT. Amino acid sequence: CASSELLAAGTDTQYF. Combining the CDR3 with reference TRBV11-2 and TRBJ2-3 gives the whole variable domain EAGVAQSPRYKIIEKRQSVAFWCNPISGHATLYWYQQILGQGPKLLIQFQNNGVVDDSQLPKDRFSAERLKGVDSTLKIQPAKLEDSAVYLCASSELLAAGTDTQYFGPGTRLTVL.

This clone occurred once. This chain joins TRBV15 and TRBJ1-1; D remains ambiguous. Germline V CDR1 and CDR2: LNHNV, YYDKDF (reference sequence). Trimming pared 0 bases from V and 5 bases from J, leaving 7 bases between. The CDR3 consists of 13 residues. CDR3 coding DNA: TGTGCCACCAGCAGAGAAGCGGGGACTGAAGCTTTCTTT. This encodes CATSREAGTEAFF.

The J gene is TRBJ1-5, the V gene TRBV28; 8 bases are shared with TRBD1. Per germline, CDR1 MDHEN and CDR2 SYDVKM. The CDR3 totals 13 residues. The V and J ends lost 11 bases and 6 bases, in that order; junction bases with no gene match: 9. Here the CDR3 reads CAADRGGRQPQHF. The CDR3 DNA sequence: TGTGCCGCTGACAGGGGCGGGCGTCAGCCCCAGCATTTT.

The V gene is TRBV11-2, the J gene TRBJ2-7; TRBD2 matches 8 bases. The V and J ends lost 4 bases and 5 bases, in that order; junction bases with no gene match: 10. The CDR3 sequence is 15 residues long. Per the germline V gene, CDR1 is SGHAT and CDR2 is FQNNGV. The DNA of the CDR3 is TGTGCCAGCAGCTCCTTGACGGGAGGGCCACACGAGCAGTACTTC. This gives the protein CASSSLTGGPHEQYF.

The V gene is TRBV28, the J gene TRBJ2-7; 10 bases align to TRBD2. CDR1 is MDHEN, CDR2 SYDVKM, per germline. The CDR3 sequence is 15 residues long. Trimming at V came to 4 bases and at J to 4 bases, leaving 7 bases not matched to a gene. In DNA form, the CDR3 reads TGTGCCAGCAGTTCGCCTAGCGGGGGCCGTTACGAGCAGTACTTC. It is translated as CASSSPSGGRYEQYF. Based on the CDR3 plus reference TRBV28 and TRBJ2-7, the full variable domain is DVKVTQSSRYLVKRTGEKVFLECVQDMDHENMFWYRQDPGLGLRLIYFSYDVKMKEKGDIPEGYSVSREKKERFSLILESASTNQTSMYLCASSSPSGGRYEQYFGPGTRLTVT.

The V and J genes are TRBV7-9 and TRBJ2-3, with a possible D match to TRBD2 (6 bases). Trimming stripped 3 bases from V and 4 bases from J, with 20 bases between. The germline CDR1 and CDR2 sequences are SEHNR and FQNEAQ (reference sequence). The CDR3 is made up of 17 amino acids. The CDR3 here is CASSLVPNSAGPDTQYF. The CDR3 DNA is TGTGCCAGCAGCTTGGTGCCGAATAGCGCGGGGCCAGATACGCAGTATTTT.

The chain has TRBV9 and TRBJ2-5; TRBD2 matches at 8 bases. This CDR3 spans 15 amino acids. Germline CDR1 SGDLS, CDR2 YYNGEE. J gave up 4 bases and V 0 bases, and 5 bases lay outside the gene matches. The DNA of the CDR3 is TGTGCCAGCAGCGTAGGTAGCGGGAAGGGAGAGACCCAGTACTTC. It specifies CASSVGSGKGETQYF.

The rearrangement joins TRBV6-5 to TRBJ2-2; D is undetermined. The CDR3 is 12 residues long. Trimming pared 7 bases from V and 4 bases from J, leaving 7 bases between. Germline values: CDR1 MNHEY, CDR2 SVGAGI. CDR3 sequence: CASKILTGELFF. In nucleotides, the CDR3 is TGTGCCAGCAAAATCCTCACCGGGGAGCTGTTTTTT.

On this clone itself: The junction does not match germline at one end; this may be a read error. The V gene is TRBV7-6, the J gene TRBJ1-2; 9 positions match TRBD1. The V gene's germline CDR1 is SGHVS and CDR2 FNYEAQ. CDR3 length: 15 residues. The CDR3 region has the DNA TGTGCCAGCAGCCTAGCTTCCAGGACAGGGGATGGCTACACCTTC. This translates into CASSLASRTGDGYTF.

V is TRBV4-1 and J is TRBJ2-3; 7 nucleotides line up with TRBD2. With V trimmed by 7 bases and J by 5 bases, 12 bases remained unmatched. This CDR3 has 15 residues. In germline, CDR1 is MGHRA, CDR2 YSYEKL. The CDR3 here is CASTLLPSGGDTQYF. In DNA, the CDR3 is TGCGCCAGCACCCTACTTCCTAGCGGTGGAGATACGCAGTATTTT.

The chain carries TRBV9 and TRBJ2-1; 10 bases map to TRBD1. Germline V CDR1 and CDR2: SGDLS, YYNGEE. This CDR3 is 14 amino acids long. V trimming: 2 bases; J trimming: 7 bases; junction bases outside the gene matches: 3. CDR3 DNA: TGTGCCAGCAGCGTGGGGGACAGGGGAAATGAGCAGTTCTTC. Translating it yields CASSVGDRGNEQFF.

DNA of the CDR3: TGTGCCAGCAGCTCAGGGGGCGGAGTGAATTCACCCCTCCACTTT. This encodes CASSSGGGVNSPLHF. The V gene is TRBV28, the J gene TRBJ1-6, with 8 positions matching TRBD1. The V gene end was trimmed by 6 bases and the J gene end by 7 bases; junction bases not matched to a gene: 8. The CDR3 totals 15 residues. CDR1 is MDHEN, CDR2 SYDVKM, per germline.

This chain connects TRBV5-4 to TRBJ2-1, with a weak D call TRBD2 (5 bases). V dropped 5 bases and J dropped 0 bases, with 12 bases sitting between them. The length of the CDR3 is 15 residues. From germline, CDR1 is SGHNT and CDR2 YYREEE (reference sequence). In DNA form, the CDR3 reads TGTGCCAGCAGTCGTAGCGTAAGCTCCTACAATGAGCAGTTCTTC. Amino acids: CASSRSVSSYNEQFF.

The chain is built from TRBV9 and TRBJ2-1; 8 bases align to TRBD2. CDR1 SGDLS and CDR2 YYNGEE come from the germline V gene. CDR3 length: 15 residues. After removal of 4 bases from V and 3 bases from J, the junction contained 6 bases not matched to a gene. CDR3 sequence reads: CASSPSGSNYNEQFF. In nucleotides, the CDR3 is TGTGCCAGCAGCCCCAGCGGGAGTAACTACAATGAGCAGTTCTTC.